The following is a T cell receptor beta chain sequence with its context. The germline V gene encodes CDR1 SGHRS and CDR2 YFSETQ. The CDR3 extends over 17 amino acids. V shed 1 base and J 1 base; nucleotides not matched to a gene: 4. This table comes from immunoSEQ multiplex PCR, and its TCRdb copy is limited to in-frame clones, with some not included. The profile shows over 7,000 clones, more than 75% of them singletons. The data stem from a study of regulatory and conventional T cells in RAG deficiency. Regulatory T cells were sorted from blood as CD4+ CD25-high CD127-low cells. This sample was shared with a second study, whose subject was regulatory T cells. In that study: Amplification used 52 TRBV primers and 13 TRBJ primers. Regulatory T cells showed the strongest V-J pair restriction and V/J gene skewing among patient repertoires.

The sequencing sample was made of CD127- CD25+ CD4+ Tregs sorted from blood. The chain has TRBV5-1 and TRBJ2-6, with TRBD2 matching over 8 bases. This clonotype was sampled from a human donor in good health. As DNA, the CDR3 is TGCGCCAGCAGCTTGCACAGCGGGGGTTCTGGGGCCAACGTCCTGACTTTC. It encodes CASSLHSGGSGANVLTF.